The 6 T cell receptor beta chains listed next were all sequenced from one sample in a study of T cells in Graves' hyperthyroidism and ophthalmopathy (dated by TCRdb to the late 2010s). Libraries were made using multiplex PCR. The data were produced on an Illumina HiSeq 2000. The TCR beta CDR3 regions were amplified from RNA transcripts. A first-round RT-PCR of the TCR CDR3 used the HTBI primer set with the Qiagen OneStep RT-PCR kit. TCRdb reprocessing: public reads trimmed at Q25 with fastp, clones called with MiXCR, in-frame beta chains kept. All rows with the same CDR3 protein become a single entry with the most common DNA and genes. Present in this sample are a few hundred thousand distinct CDR3 sequences, under 15% of which were seen just once. About 33% of the sample goes to the ten largest clones. Source material: blood. The source of these receptors is a woman in her twenties or thirties with Graves' hyperthyroidism.

This chain joins TRBV18 and TRBJ2-2, with D tentatively TRBD1 (6 bases). Germline V gene sequence: CDR1 KGHSH, CDR2 LQKENI. CDR3 size: 16 residues. V was shortened by 0 bases and J by 8 bases, with 16 bases between the two germline ends. The CDR3 DNA is TGTGCCAGCTCACCACCGAACAGGGCCACAGGAGGGGAGCTGTTTTTT. Translation gives CASSPPNRATGGELFF.

This clonotype was recorded at least ten times. The V and J genes are TRBV6-1 and TRBJ2-7; D not certain. Germline CDR1 and CDR2: MNHNS and SASEGT. CDR3 length: 12 residues. Trimming took off 5 bases at V and 6 bases at J, with 11 bases between the two ends. The CDR3: CASSSPIGEQYF. The DNA for the CDR3 is TGTGCCAGCAGTTCCCCGATCGGCGAGCAGTACTTC.

This clonotype was counted ten times or more. The genes are TRBV7-3 and TRBJ2-1; 11 nucleotides align to TRBD2. V lost 4 bases and J lost 7; bases outside the gene matches: 9. Looked up from germline, CDR1 is SGHTA and CDR2 is FQGTGA. The CDR3 is 16 residues long. CDR3 DNA: TGTGCCAGCAGCTATCGGACTAGCGGGCCTTTAAATGAGCAGTTCTTC. It is translated as CASSYRTSGPLNEQFF.

The DNA of the CDR3 is TGTGCCAGCAGCCCCCAGCTGGGAAACACCATATATTTT. Translation gives CASSPQLGNTIYF. This sequence joins TRBV5-5 and TRBJ1-3; D is uncertain. CDR1 is SGHKS, CDR2 YYEKEE, per germline (reference sequence). CDR3 length: 13 amino acids. V lost 4 bases, J lost 4 bases, and 9 bases lay in between.

This clonotype was observed at least ten times. The CDR3 here is CASSKAGGPGQETQYF. CDR3 nucleotide sequence: TGTGCCAGCAGCAAAGCGGGAGGGCCTGGGCAAGAGACCCAGTACTTC. J is TRBJ2-5 and V is TRBV9, with 10 bases aligning to TRBD2. Germline loops: CDR1 SGDLS, CDR2 YYNGEE. V dropped 4 bases and J dropped 2; count of bases not matched to a gene: 8. The CDR3 has 16 residues.

This clonotype was recorded a few times. The chain uses TRBV4-2 and TRBJ2-7; D is unclear. Per germline, CDR1 LGHNA and CDR2 YNFKEQ. V was cut by 1 base and J by 0 bases, with 13 bases left in between. The CDR3 spans 16 residues. The CDR3 loop is CASSQVMVQSSYEQYF. The CDR3 DNA reads as TGTGCCAGCAGCCAAGTTATGGTTCAGAGCTCCTACGAGCAGTACTTC.